Below, 26 T cell receptor beta chains from the same sample are listed, as sequenced in a study of chronic HIV infection and antiretroviral therapy. TCRdb processed the 5' RACE reads anew with MiXCR; each CDR3 protein has one entry. The sample carries about 48,000 distinct CDR3 sequences, about 18% recorded once. Material for sequencing was peripheral blood. These receptors came from an adult who had HIV and had not received antiretroviral therapy, or was an uninfected healthy control (not recorded which).

This clonotype has just a few counts. The genes are TRBV20-1 and TRBJ1-5, with 10 bases that match TRBD1. Germline-derived CDR1 and CDR2 are DFQATT and SNEGSKA (reference sequence). The CDR3 has 17 amino acids. Trimming at V came to 5 bases and at J to 0 bases, leaving 10 bases not matched to a gene. CDR3 DNA sequence: TGCAGTGCTCTTTTCCGGGACAGGGGCTATAGCAATCAGCCCCAGCATTTT. Its protein product is CSALFRDRGYSNQPQHF.

The J gene is TRBJ2-7, the V gene TRBV20-1; D may match TRBD1 or TRBD2 (5 bases each). Germline values: CDR1 DFQATT, CDR2 SNEGSKA (reference sequence). V lost 6 bases and J 1 base, leaving 19 bases between the germline ends. This CDR3 contains 15 residues. CDR3 protein: CSADEAGTFSYEQYF. The CDR3, as DNA: TGCAGTGCGGACGAAGCCGGGACGTTTTCCTACGAGCAGTACTTC.

Only a few counts were recorded for this clonotype. This chain links TRBV27 with TRBJ1-5; unclear D gene. Germline V gives CDR1 MNHEY, CDR2 SMNVEV (reference sequence). The CDR3 consists of 16 residues. The V and J ends lost 5 bases and 4 bases respectively, with 18 bases between them. The DNA for the CDR3 is TGTGCCAGCAGTCCCCGTTATGGTAGTGCAAATCAGCCCCAGCATTTT. It yields the protein CASSPRYGSANQPQHF.

The chain links TRBV27 to TRBJ2-3, with D possibly TRBD2 on 6 matching bases. The CDR3 contains 15 residues. The germline CDR1 and CDR2 sequences are MNHEY and SMNVEV (reference sequence). Trimming shortened V by 6 bases and J by 0 bases, and 13 bases separated the two germline ends. CDR3 nucleotide sequence: TGTGCCAGCAGGCTTACGGGGACTAGCACAGATACGCAGTATTTT. This gives the protein CASRLTGTSTDTQYF.

The CDR3 is CATSQTSTDTQYF. CDR3 DNA sequence: TGTGCCACCAGTCAGACGAGCACAGATACGCAGTATTTT. The rearrangement links TRBV24-1 to TRBJ2-3; D unclear. The V end lost 6 bases, the J end lost 0 bases, and 6 bases lay between the germline ends. From germline, CDR1 is KGHDR and CDR2 SFDVKD. The CDR3 spans 13 residues.

This rearrangement joins TRBV4-1 to TRBJ1-2; TRBD1 agrees at 8 bases. With 1 base clipped from V and 4 bases from J, the junction kept 17 bases outside the gene matches. CDR3 length: 19 amino acids. Germline V gives CDR1 MGHRA, CDR2 YSYEKL. CDR3 coding DNA: TGCGCCAGCAGCCAAGCCGGTGGGCAGGGGGCAGCAAGGATCTATGGCTACACCTTC. Translated, it gives CASSQAGGQGAARIYGYTF.

This clonotype was observed a handful of times. The chain carries TRBV5-8 and TRBJ1-2; 8 positions match TRBD1. The length of the CDR3 is 18 residues. Trimming took 3 bases from V and 0 from J; bases not matched to a gene: 13. From germline, CDR1 is SGHTS and CDR2 YDEGEE. In nucleotides, the CDR3 is TGTGCCAGCAGCTACTTTCTAATAGGGACAGGAACTAACTATGGCTACACCTTC. This translates into CASSYFLIGTGTNYGYTF.

The chain has TRBV29-1 and TRBJ2-7, with 9 bases matching TRBD2. V was pared by 7 bases and J by 5 bases, with 3 bases of the junction left unmatched. CDR1 and CDR2 (germline): SQVTM, ANQGSEA. The CDR3 contains 11 residues. In DNA form, the CDR3 reads TGCAGCGCTGCGGGGGGGAACGAGCAGTACTTC. Its translation: CSAAGGNEQYF.

The J gene is TRBJ1-1, the V gene TRBV28, with D perhaps matching TRBD1 (5 bases). The CDR3 consists of 16 residues. Deletions cut 5 bases from V and 0 bases from J, with 16 bases between. Germline lookup yields CDR1 MDHEN and CDR2 SYDVKM. CDR3 protein: CASSEGGAGLNTEAFF. The DNA for the CDR3 is TGTGCCAGCAGTGAAGGTGGGGCGGGGTTGAACACTGAAGCTTTCTTT.

This clonotype was observed a handful of times. This rearrangement joins TRBV12-5 to TRBJ2-4; D unclear. V lost 9 bases and J 2 bases, leaving 20 bases between the germline ends. Germline V gives CDR1 LGHNT, CDR2 FRNRAP. The CDR3 has 16 residues. The CDR3 nucleotides are TGTGCTAGAGAATTTCCGGGCCCTGGGACCAAAAACATTCAGTACTTC. Translating gives CAREFPGPGTKNIQYF.

This sequence joins TRBV11-2 and TRBJ1-5; maybe TRBD1 (6 bases). V was clipped by 5 bases and J by 7 bases, with 12 bases between them. Germline V CDR1 and CDR2: SGHAT, FQNNGV. This CDR3 region has 13 residues. The CDR3 here is CASSHREGQPQHF. CDR3 nucleotide sequence: TGTGCCAGCAGCCACAGGGAGGGCCAGCCCCAGCATTTT.

This clonotype was counted a few times. The V gene is TRBV4-1, the J gene TRBJ2-1; a weak D match, TRBD2 (5 bases). The CDR3 is 16 residues long. Trimming took 0 bases from V and 4 from J, leaving 13 bases between them. Germline V CDR1 and CDR2: MGHRA, YSYEKL. The CDR3 reads CASSQDNGAVYNEQFF. The CDR3 nucleotides read TGCGCCAGCAGCCAAGATAACGGAGCGGTTTACAATGAGCAGTTCTTC.

This clonotype was counted between two and nine times. V is TRBV6-5 and J is TRBJ2-7; 8 bases are a match to TRBD2. Germline V gene sequence: CDR1 MNHEY, CDR2 SVGAGI. Trimming took 6 bases from V and 4 from J; bases not matched to a gene: 2. The CDR3 sequence is 12 residues long. Written as DNA, the CDR3 is TGTGCCAGCAGCCGGGAGGGGTACGAGCAGTACTTC. Amino acid sequence: CASSREGYEQYF.

The chain combines TRBV5-6 with TRBJ1-1; 7 bases map to TRBD1. Unmatched junction bases numbered 9, after V lost 2 bases and J lost 11 bases. The CDR3 extends over 13 amino acids. Germline V gene sequence: CDR1 SGHDT, CDR2 YYEEEE. CDR3 sequence reads: CASSFGTVARAFF. The CDR3 region has the DNA TGTGCCAGCAGCTTCGGGACAGTGGCCCGGGCTTTCTTT.

The chain employs TRBV27 and TRBJ2-3, with D perhaps TRBD1 or TRBD2 (6 bases each). This CDR3 spans 14 amino acids. The V end was cut by 6 bases, the J end by 0 bases, with 10 bases between. Germline loops: CDR1 MNHEY, CDR2 SMNVEV (reference sequence). The DNA of the CDR3 is TGTGCCAGCAGAAGGGGGACTAGCACAGATACGCAGTATTTT. Translated: CASRRGTSTDTQYF.

This clonotype was recorded a few times. This rearrangement joins TRBV25-1 to TRBJ1-2, with 7 bases fitting TRBD1. Germline CDR1 MGHDK, CDR2 SYGVNS. There are 13 residues in the CDR3. The ends lost 3 bases at V and 5 bases at J; junction bases unmatched: 3. The CDR3 region is CASSDGTVYGYTF. The CDR3 DNA follows: TGTGCCAGCAGTGACGGGACAGTGTATGGCTACACCTTC.

The rearrangement joins TRBV2 to TRBJ1-1; TRBD1 might be the D (6 bases). The CDR3 is made up of 14 amino acids. Germline V gene data show CDR1 as SNHLY and CDR2 as FYNNEI. The V end lost 5 bases, the J end lost 4 bases, and 14 bases lay between the germline ends. CDR3 region: CASSKQGGGTEAFF. CDR3 DNA: TGTGCCAGCAGTAAACAGGGAGGTGGCACTGAAGCTTTCTTT.

About this clonotype itself: At one of its ends the junction is not consistent with the germline gene, which may arise from a read error. The rearrangement joins TRBV5-1 to TRBJ2-7; D not certain. The CDR3 is made up of 16 amino acids. Germline values: CDR1 SGHRS, CDR2 YFSETQ. The DNA for the CDR3 is TGCGCCAGCAGCCCAACCGACCTGGTAGGGTCCTACGAGAAGTACTTC. This codes for CASSPTDLVGSYEKYF.

This clonotype came up many times. This chain links TRBV7-8 with TRBJ1-4; no clear D. The V gene's germline CDR1 is SGHVS and CDR2 FQNEAQ. The CDR3 has 14 residues. V was shortened by 6 bases and J by 10 bases, with 18 bases between the two germline ends. As DNA, the CDR3 is TGTGCCAGCAGATTGGGGTATTCAGGAGGAAAACTGTTTTTT. Its translation is CASRLGYSGGKLFF.

Only a few counts were recorded for this clonotype. V usage is TRBV2 and J usage is TRBJ2-3; possible D gene TRBD2, 6 bases. The CDR3 sequence is 15 residues long. V was clipped by 2 bases and J by 2 bases, with 11 bases between them. Germline CDR1 reads SNHLY; CDR2 reads FYNNEI. The CDR3: CASSERGLTTDTQYF. CDR3 bases: TGTGCCAGCAGTGAAAGGGGACTGACCACAGATACGCAGTATTTT. The full variable domain, completed using reference TRBV2 and TRBJ2-3, is EPEVTQTPSHQVTQMGQEVILRCVPISNHLYFYWYRQILGQKVEFLVSFYNNEISEKSEIFDDQFSVERPDGSNFTLKIRSTKLEDSAMYFCASSERGLTTDTQYFGPGTRLTVL.

The chain carries TRBV24-1 and TRBJ2-3, with 7 bases identical to TRBD1. Per the germline V gene, CDR1 is KGHDR and CDR2 is SFDVKD. The CDR3 runs 13 residues. J gave up 3 bases and V 7 bases, and 3 bases lay outside the gene matches. The CDR3 DNA reads TGTGCCACCAGAGACAGGGCTACAGATACGCAGTATTTT. Its protein is CATRDRATDTQYF.

V is TRBV5-1 and J is TRBJ2-7, with 9 bases aligning to TRBD1. The length of the CDR3 is 14 residues. The junction had 7 bases not matched to a gene; V was cut back by 4 bases and J by 5 bases. Germline lookup yields CDR1 SGHRS and CDR2 YFSETQ. Written as DNA, the CDR3 is TGCGCCAGCAGCGTCCGGGACAGGGTTAACGAGCAGTACTTC. Protein sequence: CASSVRDRVNEQYF.

This rearrangement joins TRBV2 to TRBJ1-2; perhaps TRBD1 as D (5 bases). The germline V gene has CDR1 SNHLY and CDR2 FYNNEI. The V end was cut by 8 bases, the J end by 7 bases, with 17 bases between. There are 13 residues in the CDR3. The CDR3 coding sequence is TGTGCCAGCCTTACACCCAGGGCCGTTGGCTACACCTTC. It translates to CASLTPRAVGYTF.

This clonotype was picked up a small number of times. The V and J genes are TRBV5-1 and TRBJ2-3; D is unresolved. Germline V gene data show CDR1 as SGHRS and CDR2 as YFSETQ. The CDR3 spans 13 residues. The germline V and J ends were trimmed by 1 base and 6 bases, with 9 bases remaining between them. The CDR3 region has the DNA TGCGCCAGCAGCTTGTCAAGCCCGGATACGCAGTATTTT. Its protein is CASSLSSPDTQYF.

There are a few counts of this clonotype. This chain joins TRBV28 and TRBJ2-5, with unresolved D. The germline V and J ends were trimmed by 2 bases and 6 bases, with 10 bases remaining between them. In germline, CDR1 is MDHEN, CDR2 SYDVKM. The CDR3 is made up of 13 amino acids. The CDR3 loop reads CASSLTLEKTQYF. The DNA for the CDR3 is TGTGCCAGCAGTTTAACTCTGGAGAAGACCCAGTACTTC.

This chain uses TRBV28 with TRBJ2-7; TRBD2 might be the D (5 bases). With 6 bases removed from V and 6 bases from J, the gap between germline ends came to 15 bases. The germline CDR1 and CDR2 sequences are MDHEN and SYDVKM. CDR3 length equals 13 residues. This chain's CDR3 is CASSPNSEVEQYF. The CDR3 DNA reads as TGTGCCAGCAGCCCCAACTCGGAGGTCGAGCAGTACTTC.